These 7 T cell receptor beta chains originate from one sample sequenced in a study of T cell repertoires in cytomegalovirus infection. Each CDR3 protein is one row after TCRdb ran MiXCR on the reads. The sample lists a few hundred thousand distinct CDR3 sequences; about 40% were seen once. The antigens of these receptors remain unknown. Material: cultured PBMCs, obtained from culture after CMV antigen stimulation. The receptors stem from a human donor in good health (CMV status not recorded). Some clones in this sample may be carry-over from other donors' samples.

The V and J genes are TRBV11-3 and TRBJ2-7; D may be TRBD1 (5 bases). V shed 2 bases and J shed 0 bases, with 11 bases lying between them. CDR1 SGHNT and CDR2 YENEEA come from the germline V gene. This CDR3 is built from 15 residues. CDR3 DNA sequence: TGTGCCAGCAGCTTAAGGGGCGAGTCCTCCTACGAGCAGTACTTC. Its protein is CASSLRGESSYEQYF.

The genes are TRBV6-2 or TRBV6-3 and TRBJ1-6; unclear D gene. Trimming cost V 1 base and J 7 bases, with 8 bases left between them. The CDR3 extends over 14 amino acids. Germline CDR1 is MNHEY and CDR2 is SVGEGT. In DNA form, the CDR3 reads TGTGCCAGCAGTTACTTACAGAGGAATTCACCCCTCCACTTT. Amino acids: CASSYLQRNSPLHF.

The V call is TRBV7-9, the J call TRBJ1-2; D is unclear. CDR3 length: 15 residues. Germline V gene sequence: CDR1 SEHNR, CDR2 FQNEAQ (reference sequence). V gave up 3 bases and J gave up 5 bases, with 16 bases separating them. The DNA for the CDR3 is TGTGCCAGCAGCTTGGCCCCGGGTCCGGGGTATGGCTACACCTTC. Translation: CASSLAPGPGYGYTF.

This clonotype appeared a few times. The rearrangement links TRBV7-8 to TRBJ2-7, with D unresolved. Trimming shortened V by 4 bases and J by 8 bases, and 18 bases separated the two germline ends. The germline CDR1 and CDR2 sequences are SGHVS and FQNEAQ. The CDR3 is 14 amino acids. DNA for the CDR3: TGTGCCAGCAGCTCAGGCCCACCTCCGGAGAAGCAGTACTTC. Translating gives CASSSGPPPEKQYF.

This clonotype was seen a few times. The chain carries TRBV4-1 and TRBJ1-5; no clear D. V lost 1 base, J lost 9 bases, and 10 bases lay in between. CDR1 and CDR2 from the germline V gene are MGHRA and YSYEKL. This CDR3 contains 13 residues. CDR3 protein: CASSQGPARPQHF. As DNA, the CDR3 is TGCGCCAGCAGCCAAGGCCCGGCCCGGCCCCAGCATTTT.

The V call is TRBV20-1, the J call TRBJ2-1, with 7 bases that match TRBD1. The CDR3 loop spans 13 amino acids. With 4 bases clipped from V and 4 bases from J, the junction kept 4 bases outside the gene matches. Germline-derived CDR1 and CDR2 are DFQATT and SNEGSKA (reference sequence). The CDR3 coding sequence is TGCAGTGCTATGTTGGACAGGTACAATGAGCAGTTCTTC. Protein: CSAMLDRYNEQFF.

This clonotype has more than one count but fewer than ten. The chain couples TRBV12-3 or TRBV12-4 to TRBJ2-7, with TRBD2 matching over 8 bases. Trimming removed 6 bases from V and 3 bases from J; junction bases left unmatched: 10. The CDR3 is made up of 15 amino acids. The CDR3 spells CASSPGVGLDYEQYF. The CDR3 DNA reads as TGTGCCAGCAGCCCCGGGGTGGGACTAGACTACGAGCAGTACTTC.